This entry concerns a single TCR beta chain. MiXCR, applied by TCRdb to the RACE reads, yields one record per CDR3 protein. In the table there are 80,000 to 100,000 distinct CDR3 sequences, 9.6% of which are singletons. This CDR3 has 14 residues. CDR1 is LGHDT, CDR2 YNNKEL, per germline (reference sequence). The trim removed 3 bases at V and 4 bases at J, leaving 4 bases unmatched. Stated time point: pre-sensitization, week 0. The treatment was: therapeutic diphenylcyclopropenone sensitization with weekly scalp DPC. The sample is drawn from a study of human T cells and chemical hapten exposure. V is TRBV3-1 and J is TRBJ2-5, with 8 bases matching TRBD2. The specimen was whole blood, collected in connection with sensitization to the hapten diphenylcyclopropenone (DPC). The sequence was collected from a woman between 40 and 50 years old with alopecia areata. Some clones in this sample may be carry-over from other donors' samples. The DNA for the CDR3 is TGTGCCAGCAGCCAGCGGGGGGTGGTAGAGACCCAGTACTTC. Protein product: CASSQRGVVETQYF.